One sample yielded the 32 T cell receptor beta chains listed below, sequenced in a study of graft-versus-host responses after intestinal transplantation. This table comes from immunoSEQ multiplex PCR, and its TCRdb copy is limited to in-frame clones, with some not included. The sample shows over 75,000 clones, 88% of them seen only once. For these receptors, no antigen is known. The sequences come from unstimulated CD4+ T cells sorted from spleen or lymph node cells, collected before transplant. These receptors were taken from a human donor who was the organ donor for an intestinal transplant.

This clone was seen a handful of times. V is TRBV19 and J is TRBJ1-2, with a weak D call TRBD1 (5 bases). The CDR3 is 11 residues long. V was shortened by 6 bases and J by 3 bases, with 5 bases between the two germline ends. Germline V gives CDR1 LNHDA, CDR2 SQIVND (reference sequence). CDR3 loop: CASRQDYGYTF. The CDR3 DNA follows: TGTGCCAGTAGACAGGACTATGGCTACACCTTC.

The chain links TRBV6-6 to TRBJ2-7; D is perhaps TRBD2 (5 bases). Trimming left V 6 bases short and J 3 bases short, with 12 bases between. CDR1 MNHNY and CDR2 SVGAGI come from the germline V gene (reference sequence). The CDR3 spans 13 residues. The CDR3 region has the DNA TGTGCCAGCAGGGACTCGGGCTTCTACGAGCAGTACTTC. Its translation: CASRDSGFYEQYF.

The chain links TRBV18 to TRBJ2-3, with 9 bases that match TRBD2. The V segment lost 5 bases and the J segment 2 bases; nucleotides outside the gene matches: 17. The CDR3 loop spans 19 amino acids. The germline CDR1 and CDR2 sequences are KGHSH and LQKENI. The CDR3 region has the DNA TGTGCCAGCTCAAGACGGAGCGGGGGGAACGGAGACGACACAGATACGCAGTATTTT. Its protein product is CASSRRSGGNGDDTDTQYF. Full variable domain (missing parts from reference TRBV18 and TRBJ2-3): NAGVMQNPRHLVRRRGQEARLRCSPMKGHSHVYWYRQLPEEGLKFMVYLQKENIIDESGMPKERFSAEFPKEGPSILRIQQVVRGDSAAYFCASSRRSGGNGDDTDTQYFGPGTRLTVL.

This chain joins TRBV7-9 and TRBJ1-2; D gene uncertain. The CDR3 consists of 15 residues. Per the germline V gene, CDR1 is SEHNR and CDR2 is FQNEAQ (reference sequence). The V gene lost 5 bases and the J gene lost 4 bases, with 17 bases spanning the gap. The DNA of the CDR3 is TGTGCCAGCAGCCACGATCTAACCTCCCGCTATGGCTACACCTTC. Protein sequence: CASSHDLTSRYGYTF.

This rearrangement joins TRBV4-2 to TRBJ1-2; no clear D gene. CDR3 size: 13 residues. The V end was cut by 1 base, the J end by 1 base, with 4 bases between. The germline CDR1 and CDR2 sequences are LGHNA and YNFKEQ. The CDR3 loop is CASSQANNYGYTF. In DNA, the CDR3 is TGTGCCAGCAGCCAAGCCAATAACTATGGCTACACCTTC.

This clone is a singleton in its sample. The rearrangement links TRBV6-6 to TRBJ2-3; D remains unclear. Trimming took off 6 bases at V and 6 bases at J, with 10 bases between the two ends. Germline-derived CDR1 and CDR2 are MNHNY and SVGAGI (reference sequence). The CDR3 is 12 amino acids. The DNA of the CDR3 is TGTGCCAGCAGCCTACAGTGGGATACGCAGTATTTT. Amino acid sequence: CASSLQWDTQYF.

This chain uses TRBV11-1 with TRBJ1-4; TRBD1 is a possible D gene (6 bases). Deletions cut 2 bases from V and 3 bases from J, with 19 bases between. CDR1 SGHAT and CDR2 FQDESV come from the germline V gene (reference sequence). The CDR3 spans 18 residues. The CDR3 DNA sequence: TGTGCCAGCAGCTTATCTTCGGGACATTCAGCGGCTAATGAAAAACTGTTTTTT. Its translation: CASSLSSGHSAANEKLFF.

This rearrangement joins TRBV2 to TRBJ2-6; D not resolved. Germline V gene sequence: CDR1 SNHLY, CDR2 FYNNEI. Deletions cut 6 bases from V and 1 base from J, with 10 bases between. CDR3 length: 15 residues. CDR3 DNA sequence: TGTGCCAGCAGCCTGGCAGGTTCTGGGGCCAACGTCCTGACTTTC. Encoded protein: CASSLAGSGANVLTF.

CDR3 in DNA: TGTGCCAGCAGCGTCCGGGACAGGGTACTCGGTACGCAGTATTTT. It yields the protein CASSVRDRVLGTQYF. The chain has TRBV9 and TRBJ2-3; 9 positions agree with TRBD1. The germline CDR1 and CDR2 sequences are SGDLS and YYNGEE. The CDR3 spans 15 residues. The ends lost 2 bases at V and 8 bases at J; junction bases unmatched: 9.

This chain connects TRBV6-1 to TRBJ2-3; the match to TRBD2 covers 8 bases. The J segment lost 0 bases and the V segment lost 10 bases, leaving 6 bases of the junction unmatched. CDR3 length equals 14 residues. Germline V gives CDR1 MNHNS, CDR2 SASEGT. The CDR3 coding sequence is TGTGCCACCGAAAGCGGGGGAAGCACAGATACGCAGTATTTT. It specifies CATESGGSTDTQYF.

The V call is TRBV7-3, the J call TRBJ2-1, with TRBD2 as a possible D gene (6 bases). In germline, CDR1 is SGHTA, CDR2 FQGTGA. V shed 0 bases and J shed 7 bases, with 16 bases lying between them. The CDR3 contains 16 residues. The CDR3 protein is CASSLTPGGIDNEQFF. The CDR3 DNA is TGTGCCAGCAGCTTAACCCCTGGCGGGATTGATAATGAGCAGTTCTTC.

This clone was detected once. The gene calls are TRBV5-4 and TRBJ1-1, with 9 nucleotides matching TRBD1. Germline V gene lookup returns CDR1 SGHNT and CDR2 YYREEE (reference sequence). The CDR3 extends over 17 amino acids. Unmatched junction bases numbered 12, after V lost 2 bases and J lost 4 bases. DNA of the CDR3: TGTGCCAGCAGCTTAGGTCCCCAACAGGGGGCGGGCACTGAAGCTTTCTTT. Residues: CASSLGPQQGAGTEAFF.

Written as DNA, the CDR3 is TGTGCCAGCAGTACGTCCGGGACAGGGGGCTACGAGCAGTACTTC. Translated, it gives CASSTSGTGGYEQYF. V is TRBV28 and J is TRBJ2-7, with 11 bases that match TRBD1. CDR3 length: 15 residues. Germline CDR1 reads MDHEN; CDR2 reads SYDVKM. After removal of 5 bases from V and 3 bases from J, the junction contained 6 bases not matched to a gene.

This rearrangement joins TRBV7-2 to TRBJ1-1, with D maybe TRBD1 (5 bases). CDR1 is SGHTA, CDR2 FQGNSA, per germline. The CDR3 runs 12 residues. V was trimmed by 4 bases and J by 6 bases, leaving 9 bases between them. The CDR3 region is CASSWRGAEAFF. The DNA of the CDR3 is TGTGCCAGCAGCTGGAGGGGAGCTGAAGCTTTCTTT.

The genes are TRBV5-8 and TRBJ2-7; TRBD2 matches 11 bases. CDR1 and CDR2 (germline): SGHTS, YDEGEE. CDR3 length equals 18 residues. V gave up 2 bases and J gave up 1 base; unmatched junction bases: 11. CDR3 protein: CASSFTVWGTSGSYEQYF. For the CDR3, the DNA is TGTGCCAGCAGCTTTACTGTGTGGGGGACTAGCGGTTCCTACGAGCAGTACTTC.

The J gene is TRBJ2-7, the V gene TRBV19, with TRBD2 as a possible D gene (6 bases). Between the trimmed V and J ends, which lost 4 bases and 3 bases, there was a span of 10 bases. The germline V gene has CDR1 LNHDA and CDR2 SQIVND (reference sequence). The CDR3 has 13 amino acids. The CDR3 nucleotides are TGTGCCAGTAGTACGGGGGACCGCTACGAGCAGTACTTC. This codes for CASSTGDRYEQYF.

This rearrangement joins TRBV14 to TRBJ2-1; TRBD2 matches at 12 bases. Per germline, CDR1 SGHDN and CDR2 FVKESK. Germline trimming cut 4 bases from V and 8 bases from J; bases unmatched to any gene: 9. CDR3 length: 16 residues. DNA of the CDR3: TGTGCCAGCAGCCGGCGTCCGGGACTAGCGGGCGATGAGCAGTTCTTC. Its translation is CASSRRPGLAGDEQFF.

The chain uses TRBV9 and TRBJ1-2; D ambiguous. V was clipped by 7 bases and J by 1 base, with 17 bases between them. The CDR3 totals 15 residues. CDR1 is SGDLS, CDR2 YYNGEE, per germline. CDR3 sequence: CASGREVGDNYGYTF. The CDR3 DNA reads TGTGCCAGCGGAAGGGAGGTCGGGGATAACTATGGCTACACCTTC.

The genes are TRBV7-9 and TRBJ2-3; the match to TRBD2 covers 7 bases. The length of the CDR3 is 13 residues. J gave up 3 bases and V 5 bases, and 2 bases lay outside the gene matches. Looked up from germline, CDR1 is SEHNR and CDR2 is FQNEAQ (reference sequence). The chain's CDR3 is CASSRGGTDTQYF. CDR3 nucleotides: TGTGCCAGCAGCCGCGGGGGAACAGATACGCAGTATTTT.

The gene calls are TRBV19 and TRBJ1-3; D is uncertain. Germline values: CDR1 LNHDA, CDR2 SQIVND (reference sequence). Trimming left V 1 base short and J 8 bases short, with 6 bases between. The CDR3 has 12 amino acids. In DNA form, the CDR3 reads TGTGCCAGTAGTATAGGTCGCGACACCATATATTTT. Amino acid sequence: CASSIGRDTIYF.

This chain joins TRBV5-4 and TRBJ2-5; TRBD2 matches 9 bases. This CDR3 is 15 amino acids long. Germline assignment: CDR1 SGHNT and CDR2 YYREEE (reference sequence). J gave up 1 base and V 0 bases, and 1 base lay outside the gene matches. The CDR3 nucleotides read TGTGCCAGCAGCTTGGGCGGGAGGGCCCAAGAGACCCAGTACTTC. It yields the protein CASSLGGRAQETQYF.

The chain employs TRBV28 and TRBJ2-7; TRBD1 is a possible D gene (5 bases). Trimming removed 5 bases from V and 6 bases from J, with 8 bases in between. Germline V gene lookup returns CDR1 MDHEN and CDR2 SYDVKM. There are 11 residues in the CDR3. The CDR3 DNA sequence: TGTGCCAGCAGTCTAGGGGTCGAGCAGTACTTC. Translated: CASSLGVEQYF.

This chain links TRBV5-1 with TRBJ1-5; TRBD1 matches at 8 bases. V dropped 4 bases and J dropped 5; count of bases not matched to a gene: 5. The CDR3 totals 14 residues. Germline loops: CDR1 SGHRS, CDR2 YFSETQ. The CDR3 spells CASSPSTGDQPQHF. The CDR3 nucleotides are TGCGCCAGCAGCCCCTCGACAGGGGATCAGCCCCAGCATTTT.

The V and J genes are TRBV7-9 and TRBJ1-1, with 10 bases that match TRBD1. The ends lost 1 base at V and 6 bases at J; junction bases unmatched: 2. The CDR3 is made up of 14 amino acids. Germline CDR1 reads SEHNR; CDR2 reads FQNEAQ (reference sequence). The CDR3 nucleotides read TGTGCCAGCAGCTTAGAGGGACAGGGGTCTGAAGCTTTCTTT. Protein sequence: CASSLEGQGSEAFF.

The chain links TRBV5-1 to TRBJ2-5, with D tentatively TRBD2 (6 bases). Trimming took 2 bases from V and 1 from J, leaving 9 bases between them. The CDR3 has 14 residues. Germline V gene lookup returns CDR1 SGHRS and CDR2 YFSETQ. CDR3 coding DNA: TGCGCCAGCAGCTTAGGAGGGACCCAAGAGACCCAGTACTTC. This sequence encodes CASSLGGTQETQYF.

The count of this clone is one. The J gene is TRBJ2-7, the V gene TRBV4-3; 9 bases agree with TRBD1. This CDR3 has 16 amino acids. Trimming cost V 1 base and J 3 bases; bases outside gene matches: 7. The germline V gene has CDR1 LGHNA and CDR2 YSLEER. For the CDR3, the DNA is TGCGCCAGCAGCCAAGGATCCGGACAGGGGCTCTACGAGCAGTACTTC. It encodes CASSQGSGQGLYEQYF.

CDR3 coding DNA: TGTGCCAGCAGTTTCCTGGGACAGGGGGCTGGGGAGCAGTACTTC. It is translated as CASSFLGQGAGEQYF. The chain employs TRBV28 and TRBJ2-7; TRBD1 matches at 12 bases. Trimming removed 3 bases from V and 7 bases from J; junction bases left unmatched: 7. Germline V gene lookup returns CDR1 MDHEN and CDR2 SYDVKM. The CDR3 extends over 15 amino acids.

The chain combines TRBV6-9 with TRBJ2-7; TRBD2 matches at 7 bases. The germline V gene has CDR1 MNHGY and CDR2 SVAAGI. This CDR3 has 15 amino acids. The junction had 11 bases not matched to a gene; V was cut back by 4 bases and J by 5 bases. The CDR3 sequence is CASSSVAGGGDEQYF. As DNA, the CDR3 is TGTGCCAGCAGTTCAGTAGCGGGCGGGGGAGACGAGCAGTACTTC.

The V gene is TRBV7-2, the J gene TRBJ2-5; TRBD2 aligns across 8 bases. CDR1 and CDR2 (germline): SGHTA, FQGNSA. Germline trimming cut 2 bases from V and 5 bases from J; bases unmatched to any gene: 16. CDR3 length equals 18 residues. Here the CDR3 reads CASSLRSGGGAGGETQYF. Here the CDR3 DNA reads TGTGCCAGCAGCTTACGCTCCGGGGGTGGGGCGGGAGGTGAGACCCAGTACTTC. Full variable domain (remainder filled in from reference TRBV7-2 and TRBJ2-5): GAGVSQSPSNKVTEKGKDVELRCDPISGHTALYWYRQSLGQGLEFLIYFQGNSAPDKSGLPSDRFSAERTGGSVSTLTIQRTQQEDSAVYLCASSLRSGGGAGGETQYFGPGTRLLVL.

This sequence joins TRBV19 and TRBJ2-2, with a tentative D call TRBD2 (6 bases). CDR1 and CDR2 from the germline V gene are LNHDA and SQIVND (reference sequence). Trimming took off 4 bases at V and 7 bases at J, with 13 bases between the two ends. The CDR3 is 14 residues long. For the CDR3, the DNA is TGTGCCAGTAGTAAAAAACTAGCCGGCGGGGAGCTGTTTTTT. This gives the protein CASSKKLAGGELFF.

The chain employs TRBV7-9 and TRBJ2-5; D remains ambiguous. From germline, CDR1 is SEHNR and CDR2 FQNEAQ (reference sequence). The CDR3 consists of 14 residues. Trimming removed 2 bases at V and 5 bases at J, with 12 bases between. CDR3 nucleotide sequence: TGTGCCAGCAGCTTACTCGGTCGTGAGGAGACCCAGTACTTC. Residues: CASSLLGREETQYF.

The genes are TRBV5-6 and TRBJ1-2; D gene uncertain. V shed 4 bases and J shed 4 bases, with 17 bases lying between them. From germline, CDR1 is SGHDT and CDR2 YYEEEE. The CDR3 length is 15 residues. CDR3 region: CASSPGVSFLYGYTF. The CDR3 region has the DNA TGTGCCAGCAGCCCCGGGGTTAGTTTCCTCTATGGCTACACCTTC.